Listed here are 13 T cell receptor beta chains from one sample, sequenced in a study of blood T cell repertoires in COVID-19. Repertoires were generated with immunoSEQ multiplex PCR, while TCRdb's copy carries only in-frame clones and drops some. Among fewer than 150,000 clones listed, roughly four fifths were seen once. Sequencing was done on a sample of peripheral blood. The receptor source for this set is a human donor in a cohort sampled during active COVID-19.

V is TRBV5-4 and J is TRBJ1-6, with D perhaps TRBD1 (6 bases). CDR3 length: 15 amino acids. CDR1 SGHNT and CDR2 YYREEE come from the germline V gene (reference sequence). Trimming removed 3 bases from V and 7 bases from J, with 14 bases in between. Written as DNA, the CDR3 is TGTGCCAGCAGCTACCTCCAGGGGTTGAATTCACCCCTCCACTTT. Translating it yields CASSYLQGLNSPLHF.

V usage is TRBV5-1 and J usage is TRBJ1-1; TRBD1 is a possible D gene (6 bases). Per the germline V gene, CDR1 is SGHRS and CDR2 is YFSETQ. With 4 bases removed from V and 1 base from J, the gap between germline ends came to 14 bases. The CDR3 covers 15 residues. DNA of the CDR3: TGCGCCAGCAGCCCCATGGGAGGGGGGAACACTGAAGCTTTCTTT. Residues: CASSPMGGGNTEAFF.

This clone was seen only once. The chain links TRBV19 to TRBJ1-4; D unresolved. There are 15 residues in the CDR3. V dropped 1 base and J dropped 1 base, with 7 bases sitting between them. Germline assignment: CDR1 LNHDA and CDR2 SQIVND (reference sequence). CDR3 bases: TGTGCCAGTAGTATAGTGGGAGGAACTAATGAAAAACTGTTTTTT. It translates to CASSIVGGTNEKLFF.

The V call is TRBV3-1 (or the pseudogene TRBV3-2), the J call TRBJ1-1, with D possibly TRBD1 on 6 matching bases. The CDR3 runs to 14 residues. Germline values: CDR1 LGHDT, CDR2 YNNKEL (reference sequence). Between the trimmed V and J ends, which lost 4 bases and 5 bases, there was a span of 14 bases. The CDR3 bases are TGTGCCAGCAGCCCTTTGGGGAGGGGGACTGAAGCTTTCTTT. This sequence encodes CASSPLGRGTEAFF.

This clone was counted a few times. The chain employs TRBV6-6 and TRBJ1-6, with D unresolved. Germline loops: CDR1 MNHNY, CDR2 SVGAGI (reference sequence). With 2 bases removed from V and 9 bases from J, the gap between germline ends came to 8 bases. This CDR3 is 13 amino acids long. CDR3 nucleotide sequence: TGTGCCAGCAGTTACGGAGGAAGTTCACCCCTCCACTTT. Its translation: CASSYGGSSPLHF.

The chain employs TRBV5-8 and TRBJ2-3; the D gene is possibly TRBD1 (6 bases). CDR3 length: 12 residues. CDR1 is SGHTS and CDR2 is YDEGEE in the germline V gene. Trimming removed 4 bases from V and 10 bases from J, with 13 bases in between. CDR3 sequence reads: CASSPTGEAQYF. Here the CDR3 DNA reads TGTGCCAGCAGCCCGACAGGTGAAGCGCAGTATTTT.

This sequence joins TRBV6-5 and TRBJ1-1, with D perhaps TRBD1 (6 bases). This CDR3 spans 13 amino acids. Germline loops: CDR1 MNHEY, CDR2 SVGAGI. Trimming shortened V by 6 bases and J by 2 bases, and 10 bases separated the two germline ends. CDR3 in amino acids: CASRHRANTEAFF. CDR3 coding DNA: TGTGCCAGCAGACACAGGGCCAACACTGAAGCTTTCTTT.

Details on this clone: One junction end disagrees with the germline gene, perhaps due to a read error. The J gene is TRBJ1-2, the V gene TRBV27; TRBD1 agrees at 8 bases. The CDR3 spans 13 residues. The germline CDR1 and CDR2 sequences are MNHEY and SMNVEV (reference sequence). CDR3 loop: CASSFGRGLPDSF. For the CDR3, the DNA is TGTGCCAGCAGTTTCGGCAGGGGGCTGCCGGATTCCTTC.

V usage is TRBV27 and J usage is TRBJ1-3; D possibly corresponds to TRBD1 (5 bases). Trimming removed 4 bases at V and 10 bases at J, with 14 bases between. The CDR3 extends over 13 amino acids. Per germline, CDR1 MNHEY and CDR2 SMNVEV (reference sequence). In DNA form, the CDR3 reads TGTGCCAGCAGTTGGACACCCTCGTTTACCATATATTTT. This sequence encodes CASSWTPSFTIYF.

The genes are TRBV12-3 or TRBV12-4 and TRBJ2-7, with D maybe TRBD1 (6 bases). There are 13 residues in the CDR3. The V and J ends lost 5 bases and 1 base respectively, with 9 bases between them. CDR3 DNA: TGTGCCAGCAGTCCTACAGGGTCCTACGAGCAGTACTTC. Translation: CASSPTGSYEQYF.

This chain uses TRBV11-2 with TRBJ2-1, with D possibly TRBD1 on 6 matching bases. CDR3 length: 11 residues. CDR1 SGHAT and CDR2 FQNNGV come from the germline V gene. Trimming shortened V by 4 bases and J by 10 bases, and 8 bases separated the two germline ends. Here the CDR3 reads CASSYDREQFF. The CDR3 DNA reads TGTGCCAGCAGCTACGACAGGGAGCAGTTCTTC.

The chain joins TRBV13 to TRBJ2-5, with TRBD2 matching 7 bases. CDR3 length equals 12 residues. After removal of 7 bases from V and 3 bases from J, the junction contained 2 bases not matched to a gene. Germline V gene lookup returns CDR1 PRHDT and CDR2 FYEKMQ (reference sequence). CDR3 bases: TGTGCCAGCACGGGGGGAGAAGAGACCCAGTACTTC. Residues: CASTGGEETQYF.

This chain joins TRBV5-1 and TRBJ2-3; D remains unclear. Germline values: CDR1 SGHRS, CDR2 YFSETQ. V was pared by 4 bases and J by 3 bases, with 3 bases between. The CDR3 consists of 11 residues. The CDR3 spells CASSETDTQYF. DNA for the CDR3: TGCGCCAGCAGCGAGACAGATACGCAGTATTTT. The whole variable domain, filled in from reference TRBV5-1 and TRBJ2-3, reads KAGVTQTPRYLIKTRGQQVTLSCSPISGHRSVSWYQQTPGQGLQFLFEYFSETQRNKGNFPGRFSGRQFSNSRSEMNVSTLELGDSALYLCASSETDTQYFGPGTRLTVL.